The present T cell receptor (beta chain) was sequenced within a study of CD8 T cells in Susac syndrome (dated by TCRdb to the late 2010s). Study-wide context: Among the Susac syndrome patients who were sequenced, clinically active disease was present in 5 or 6 and clinical remission was observed in fewer than ten. At blood withdrawal, Susac syndrome patients were therapy-naive, treated with corticosteroids (with IVIg additionally given to some), or treated with IVIg alone. Whether CD8+ T cell activation and differentiation in Susac syndrome was antigen driven was tested using repertoire sequencing.

Points on this clonotype: This clone's antigen is unknown. No base quality information exists; no much larger clone differs at one position.

Results the study describes overall, beyond this receptor: The study acknowledged that relatively few individuals were included in the TCR sequencing and HLA analysis. No clonal expansion was detected in the CD4+ T cell repertoire of Susac syndrome patients.

CDR1 and CDR2 are read off the germline V gene as SGHRS and YFSETQ. V is shortened by 1 base, J by 6 bases, and the region joining them spans 14 bases. The CDR3 runs 15 residues from the cysteine to the phenylalanine. CDR3 DNA is the only sequence kept; it has 45 bases, read in frame from the first base. Peripheral blood CD8+ and CD4+ T cells from healthy donors, Susac syndrome patients and multiple sclerosis patients were profiled using high-throughput TCR beta sequencing. Recently defined diagnostic criteria for definite or probable disease were met by the Susac syndrome patients. CD8+ TEMRA cells were enriched by FACS, while bulk CD8+ and CD4+ T cells were purified by magnetic negative isolation. Blood was drawn into EDTA tubes, processed within 24 hours, and PBMCs were isolated by density gradient centrifugation. PBMCs intended for TCR sequencing were cryopreserved in liquid nitrogen and thawed later in a water bath at 37 degrees C. The sorted or isolated CD4+, CD8+ and CD8+ TEMRA cells reached a purity of at least 90%.

RNA was extracted using the RNeasy kit, and roughly 0.5 to 1 microgram was reverse transcribed with random hexamers. The immunoSEQ multiplex PCR assay, covering 54 Vbeta and 13 Jbeta segments, was used to amplify TCR beta CDR3 regions. PCR amplification bias was corrected by using a synthetic template baseline for primer optimization and computational correction. Per the source publication's procedure: Reads were annotated to V, D and J genes according to IMGT and were analyzed with immunoSEQ Analyzer, with only productive sequences retained. To calculate clonality, Shannon entropy was normalized by log2 of the number of productive unique sequences and then subtracted from one. Public and private clones were assessed among the 100 most prevalent clones of each patient and control. A clone was defined as Susac-specific if it was absent from the healthy and MS cohorts, from about 1,100 published viral clones and from other ImmuneACCESS disease sequences. TCRdb reworked the public reads: Q25 trimming with fastp, MiXCR clone assembly, productive beta chains retained. Here each entry gathers all rows of one CDR3 protein and keeps the most common genes and DNA. TCRdb, rather than the study authors, made the V and J calls. For this sample the table gives under 200,000 distinct CDR3 sequences, of which around 94% were detected only once. Together, the top ten hold roughly 0.12% of the sample.

The sequencing input was CD4+ T cells from PBMCs. This TCR derives from a human donor with Susac syndrome. Recombination joined TRBV5-1 with TRBJ2-1; D gene: possibly TRBD2, on 7 matching bases. The CDR3 in this case is CASSLLGGGPNEQFF. The nucleotide sequence is TGCGCCAGCAGCTTGTTGGGCGGGGGCCCCAATGAGCAGTTCTTC.